This entry features one T cell receptor beta chain sequence. This CDR3 region has 16 residues. Trimming took 5 bases from V and 0 from J, leaving 16 bases between them. Germline loops: CDR1 SEHNR, CDR2 FQNEAQ (reference sequence). This record comes from a study of T cell responses to AZD1222 COVID-19 vaccine. Study information: Second-dose schedules of about 4 or about 12 weeks were combined.

Sequencing was performed with immunoSEQ multiplex PCR; in TCRdb, only in-frame clones are kept and a portion is missing. The sample consists of 60,000 or so clones, 80% to 90% of them appearing once. Source: peripheral blood, taken on day 0 of AZD1222 vaccination. The source is an adult in good health. V and J are TRBV7-9 and TRBJ1-1; D possibly corresponds to TRBD1 (6 bases). CDR3 amino acids: CASSPGLDSLNTEAFF. The CDR3 region has the DNA TGTGCCAGCAGCCCGGGCTTGGACAGCTTGAACACTGAAGCTTTCTTT.